The 23 T cell receptor beta chains listed next were all sequenced from one sample in a study of cytomegalovirus exposure and HLA in healthy donors. The PCR had 60 Vbeta and 13 Jbeta primers. Data came from immunoSEQ multiplex PCR; TCRdb stores just in-frame clones and leaves some out. In the table there are about 200,000 clones, about 78% of which are singletons. Sequenced sample: PBMCs. Receptors originate from a woman in her thirties in good health and CMV-seronegative.

The chain uses TRBV5-8 and TRBJ2-1; possibly TRBD1 for D (6 bases). The length of the CDR3 is 15 residues. Trimming took 4 bases from V and 6 from J, leaving 17 bases between them. CDR1 and CDR2 (germline): SGHTS, YDEGEE. This chain's CDR3 is CASSQRTTGPNEQFF. CDR3 nucleotides: TGTGCCAGCAGCCAGCGTACGACAGGACCCAATGAGCAGTTCTTC.

The gene calls are TRBV5-1 and TRBJ2-7, with 8 bases that match TRBD1. This CDR3 is 14 amino acids long. Per the germline V gene, CDR1 is SGHRS and CDR2 is YFSETQ. The ends lost 4 bases at V and 7 bases at J; junction bases unmatched: 10. The CDR3 region has the DNA TGCGCCAGCAGCCTCGGGACAGGACCGCGGGAGCAGTACTTC. Translation gives CASSLGTGPREQYF.

This chain uses TRBV6-5 with TRBJ2-7, with 11 bases fitting TRBD2. The CDR3 has 15 amino acids. CDR1 and CDR2 from the germline V gene are MNHEY and SVGAGI. With 11 bases clipped from V and 4 bases from J, the junction kept 13 bases outside the gene matches. CDR3 sequence reads: CALDAGTSGTYEQYF. As DNA, the CDR3 is TGTGCCCTTGACGCTGGGACTAGCGGTACTTACGAGCAGTACTTC.

This clone was detected only a few times. The same CDR3 arises from other DNA sequences in this sample as well. This sequence joins TRBV5-1 and TRBJ2-3; the D is unclear. Germline loops: CDR1 SGHRS, CDR2 YFSETQ. CDR3 length: 14 amino acids. Between the trimmed V and J ends, which lost 0 bases and 5 bases, there was a span of 10 bases. The CDR3 coding sequence is TGCGCCAGCAGCTTGGGCGGCGGCGGAGATACGCAGTATTTT. Its protein product is CASSLGGGGDTQYF. The whole variable domain, filled in from reference TRBV5-1 and TRBJ2-3, reads KAGVTQTPRYLIKTRGQQVTLSCSPISGHRSVSWYQQTPGQGLQFLFEYFSETQRNKGNFPGRFSGRQFSNSRSEMNVSTLELGDSALYLCASSLGGGGDTQYFGPGTRLTVL.

This clone was picked up a small number of times. This chain links TRBV15 with TRBJ2-1, with D perhaps matching TRBD2 (6 bases). Germline V gives CDR1 LNHNV, CDR2 YYDKDF (reference sequence). The V and J ends lost 0 bases and 4 bases respectively, with 10 bases between them. This CDR3 contains 15 residues. The CDR3 region is CATSRDRGAYNEQFF. The CDR3 DNA reads TGTGCCACCAGCAGAGACCGCGGGGCGTACAATGAGCAGTTCTTC.

The chain joins TRBV29-1 to TRBJ2-1; TRBD2 matches 8 bases. With 3 bases clipped from V and 5 bases from J, the junction kept 3 bases outside the gene matches. Germline-derived CDR1 and CDR2 are SQVTM and ANQGSEA. CDR3 size: 13 residues. Here the CDR3 DNA reads TGCAGCGTTGACAGCGGGAGAGACAATGAGCAGTTCTTC. Translated: CSVDSGRDNEQFF.

The V and J genes are TRBV9 and TRBJ2-1, with 9 bases that match TRBD2. The CDR3 is made up of 15 amino acids. The germline V gene has CDR1 SGDLS and CDR2 YYNGEE. Trimming removed 4 bases from V and 4 bases from J; junction bases left unmatched: 6. In nucleotides, the CDR3 is TGTGCCAGCAGCCCTAACAGCGGGGGGTACAATGAGCAGTTCTTC. Protein: CASSPNSGGYNEQFF.

This chain uses TRBV20-1 with TRBJ2-5; D unresolved. With the DNA end fitting TRBJ2-7 better, the J assignment may be wrong. The CDR3 totals 11 residues. Germline CDR1 DFQATT, CDR2 SNEGSKA (reference sequence). The CDR3 nucleotides are TGCAGTGCTCCTAAAGAGTACGAGCAGTACTTC. It translates to CSAPKEYEQYF.

This chain links TRBV30 with TRBJ2-3; TRBD2 agrees at 10 bases. The V segment lost 7 bases and the J segment 1 base; nucleotides outside the gene matches: 11. The CDR3 spans 16 residues. Germline V gene data show CDR1 as GTSNPN and CDR2 as SVGIG (reference sequence). The CDR3, as DNA: TGTGCCTCCCCCACTACGACTAGCGGGCGCACAGATACGCAGTATTTT. As protein: CASPTTTSGRTDTQYF. Filled out from reference TRBV30 and TRBJ2-3, the complete variable domain reads SQTIHQWPATLVQPVGSPLSLECTVEGTSNPNLYWYRQAAGRGLQLLFYSVGIGQISSEVPQNLSASRPQDRQFILSSKKLLLSDSGFYLCASPTTTSGRTDTQYFGPGTRLTVL.

This clone was detected only a few times. The chain is built from TRBV9 and TRBJ2-7; 7 nucleotides line up with TRBD1. This CDR3 region has 14 residues. The germline CDR1 and CDR2 sequences are SGDLS and YYNGEE. V dropped 3 bases and J dropped 3; count of bases not matched to a gene: 6. CDR3 sequence (DNA): TGTGCCAGCAGCGCCCGGGACAGCCACTACGAGCAGTACTTC. It encodes CASSARDSHYEQYF.

The rearrangement joins TRBV11-2 to TRBJ2-1; 9 positions match TRBD1. CDR3 length: 17 residues. V gave up 4 bases and J gave up 1 base; unmatched junction bases: 8. CDR1 and CDR2 (germline): SGHAT, FQNNGV. The CDR3 region is CASSSYRGLESYNEQFF. Here the CDR3 DNA reads TGTGCCAGCAGCTCGTACAGGGGGCTCGAATCCTACAATGAGCAGTTCTTC.

The rearrangement links TRBV6-5 to TRBJ1-1; 7 bases map to TRBD1. V shed 0 bases and J 8 bases; nucleotides not matched to a gene: 9. The germline CDR1 and CDR2 sequences are MNHEY and SVGAGI. CDR3 length: 15 amino acids. CDR3 DNA: TGTGCCAGCAGTTACTCGACGGGCGGGACAGAGGAAGCTTTCTTT. This gives the protein CASSYSTGGTEEAFF.

This rearrangement joins TRBV19 to TRBJ2-2; possible D gene TRBD2, 5 bases. Trimming took off 4 bases at V and 4 bases at J, with 10 bases between the two ends. The CDR3 has 14 residues. Germline lookup yields CDR1 LNHDA and CDR2 SQIVND (reference sequence). The CDR3 loop reads CASSRVGSTGELFF. CDR3 DNA: TGTGCCAGTAGTAGGGTGGGGAGCACCGGGGAGCTGTTTTTT.

The chain carries TRBV7-6 and TRBJ2-2; maybe TRBD1 (5 bases). CDR3 length equals 15 residues. Germline CDR1 reads SGHVS; CDR2 reads FNYEAQ. Trimming took off 3 bases at V and 4 bases at J, with 12 bases between the two ends. The CDR3 is CASSLSRAGTGELFF. The CDR3 bases are TGTGCCAGCAGCTTGTCCAGGGCAGGCACCGGGGAGCTGTTTTTT.

V and J are TRBV27 and TRBJ1-2; D remains unclear. This CDR3 comprises 12 residues. V lost 4 bases to trimming and J lost 4 bases, with 7 bases between them. Germline V lookup: CDR1 MNHEY, CDR2 SMNVEV (reference sequence). CDR3 nucleotides: TGTGCCAGCAGTTCACAGAGCTATGGCTACACCTTC. As protein: CASSSQSYGYTF.

This chain connects TRBV7-6 to TRBJ2-3, with TRBD2 matching over 7 bases. This CDR3 is built from 14 residues. V was clipped by 5 bases and J by 6 bases; unmatched bases: 8. The germline CDR1 and CDR2 sequences are SGHVS and FNYEAQ. The CDR3 DNA reads as TGTGCCAGCAGCGAAATTGGGGGGGTGGATACGCAGTATTTT. It encodes CASSEIGGVDTQYF.

Details on this clone: The same CDR3 is also encoded by other DNA sequences in this sample. The CDR3 loop reads CASRPPGEGSYEQYF. The CDR3 DNA follows: TGCGCCAGCAGACCTCCCGGGGAAGGATCCTACGAGCAGTACTTC. The chain joins TRBV4-1 to TRBJ2-7, with a weak D call TRBD2 (5 bases). Germline V gives CDR1 MGHRA, CDR2 YSYEKL. The V and J ends lost 6 bases and 1 base respectively, with 16 bases between them. CDR3 length: 15 amino acids.

The chain has TRBV9 and TRBJ2-3, with TRBD2 matching over 7 bases. From germline, CDR1 is SGDLS and CDR2 YYNGEE. V shed 2 bases, J shed 4 bases, and the junction held 4 bases outside the gene matches. The CDR3 contains 14 residues. Here the CDR3 DNA reads TGTGCCAGCAGCGTGGGAGGGTACGCAGATACGCAGTATTTT. It yields the protein CASSVGGYADTQYF.

The chain employs TRBV6-1 and TRBJ1-1; D is uncertain. Germline V CDR1 and CDR2: MNHNS, SASEGT. CDR3 length equals 15 residues. The V and J ends lost 0 bases and 4 bases respectively, with 12 bases between them. In DNA, the CDR3 is TGTGCCAGCAGTGAAGCGTGGCGGGGATCCACTGAAGCTTTCTTT. Translation gives CASSEAWRGSTEAFF.

The V gene is TRBV4-1, the J gene TRBJ2-2; maybe TRBD2 (6 bases). This CDR3 contains 16 residues. Trimming removed 1 base from V and 4 bases from J, with 13 bases in between. Germline V gives CDR1 MGHRA, CDR2 YSYEKL. DNA for the CDR3: TGCGCCAGCAGCCAAGGCAACGGGGACTCCACCGGGGAGCTGTTTTTT. It translates to CASSQGNGDSTGELFF.

This clone was seen ten or more times. The V call is TRBV5-6, the J call TRBJ1-5, with no clear D. Germline V CDR1 and CDR2: SGHDT, YYEEEE. Trimming took off 3 bases at V and 1 base at J, with 14 bases between the two ends. The CDR3 covers 16 residues. CDR3: CASSSRRPSSNQPQHF. Here the CDR3 DNA reads TGTGCCAGCAGCTCAAGGAGACCGTCGAGCAATCAGCCCCAGCATTTT.

This clone was recorded once. The V and J genes are TRBV7-9 and TRBJ2-5; 8 nucleotides agree with TRBD2. The CDR3 consists of 12 residues. Germline lookup yields CDR1 SEHNR and CDR2 FQNEAQ (reference sequence). With 2 bases clipped from V and 12 bases from J, the junction kept 5 bases outside the gene matches. CDR3 residues: CASSLIPTSEYF. DNA for the CDR3: TGTGCCAGCAGCTTAATTCCGACTAGCGAGTACTTC.

The chain links TRBV6-1 to TRBJ2-3, with D possibly matching TRBD2 (6 bases). V gave up 8 bases and J gave up 5 bases, with 14 bases separating them. Germline assignment: CDR1 MNHNS and CDR2 SASEGT. The CDR3 consists of 13 residues. The CDR3 DNA reads TGTGCCAGCCGATTGGGAGGAGAAGATACGCAGTATTTT. Its protein product is CASRLGGEDTQYF.